The clone carrying this TCR beta chain turned up a few times. The sample, about 9.2 milliliters of peripheral blood, was drawn from each donor. Extraction yielded at least 6 micrograms of total RNA per sample. The entry originates in a study of blood T cells in healthy people across ages. A sample-barcoded 5' primer and a J-beta primer mix were used in a second PCR of roughly 7 to 12 cycles. Carrying 12 random nucleotides, a template-switch adaptor labeled each individual cDNA molecule. The yield of each sample was at least 2.5 million CDR3-containing paired-end reads. MiXCR was run by TCRdb on the 5' RACE reads, yielding one entry per CDR3 protein. The sample lists roughly 1,500,000 distinct CDR3 sequences, about 35% seen once, with 11% in the top ten. The sample comprised blood. The TCR sequence derives from a woman aged 25 to 39 in good health.

This CDR3 is CATSRAGSRTGELFF. The CDR3 DNA is TGTGCCACCAGCAGAGCGGGGAGCCGCACCGGGGAGCTGTTTTTT. J is TRBJ2-2 and V is TRBV15; a weak D match, TRBD2 (5 bases). CDR3 size: 15 residues. Looked up from germline, CDR1 is LNHNV and CDR2 is YYDKDF (reference sequence). Trimming removed 1 base at V and 4 bases at J, with 10 bases between.